Detailed here is one T cell receptor beta chain. Its antigen is currently unknown. It was healthy bone marrow donors who served as donors. The sample comes from a study of cytomegalovirus exposure and HLA in healthy donors. Overall study results and limits: Specificity for CMV antigens was confirmed in vitro for a few of the CMV-associated chains. Later analysis revealed greater clonal expansion in HLA-associated TCR beta chains than in equally common others.

The PCR was carried out with 60 Vbeta primers and 13 Jbeta primers. The repertoire was sequenced with immunoSEQ multiplex PCR; TCRdb's copy has only in-frame clones and lacks some. The sample holds roughly 13,000 clones, over 55% seen once. Material for sequencing was PBMCs. The TCR originated in a woman aged 45 to 65 in good health and CMV-seropositive.

The CDR3 is CSADRDSSFYNEQFF. CDR3 nucleotide sequence: TGCAGCGCGGACAGGGATTCGTCATTCTACAATGAGCAGTTCTTC. This chain connects TRBV29-1 to TRBJ2-1; 8 bases agree with TRBD1. The CDR3 covers 15 residues. Germline V gene data show CDR1 as SQVTM and CDR2 as ANQGSEA. The trim removed 7 bases at V and 3 bases at J, leaving 11 bases unmatched.